These 10 T cell receptor beta chains were all obtained from the same sample, sequenced in a study of blood T cell repertoires in COVID-19. Clones were read by immunoSEQ multiplex PCR, and TCRdb kept only the in-frame ones, dropping some. The sample consists of a few hundred thousand clones, approximately 89% of them appearing once. Sequencing was performed on peripheral blood. All receptors derive from a woman between 25 and 40 years old with COVID-19, enrolled during active disease.

The J gene is TRBJ1-6, the V gene TRBV12-3 or TRBV12-4; D not resolved. V lost 2 bases, J lost 10 bases, and 6 bases lay in between. This CDR3 has 12 amino acids. Here the CDR3 DNA reads TGTGCCAGCAGTTTAAACGGGTCACCCCTCCACTTT. Translating gives CASSLNGSPLHF.

A note on this clone: The same CDR3 is also encoded by other DNA sequences in this sample. As DNA, the CDR3 is TGCGCCAGCAGCTTGGAGGGGGCAACTAATGAAAAACTGTTTTTT. Translated, it gives CASSLEGATNEKLFF. This rearrangement joins TRBV5-1 to TRBJ1-4; tentatively, D is TRBD1 (6 bases). V lost 0 bases to trimming and J lost 0 bases, with 6 bases between them. Looked up from germline, CDR1 is SGHRS and CDR2 is YFSETQ. The CDR3 extends over 15 amino acids. The entire variable domain, with the rest obtained from reference TRBV5-1 and TRBJ1-4, is as follows: KAGVTQTPRYLIKTRGQQVTLSCSPISGHRSVSWYQQTPGQGLQFLFEYFSETQRNKGNFPGRFSGRQFSNSRSEMNVSTLELGDSALYLCASSLEGATNEKLFFGSGTQLSVL.

V usage is TRBV3-1 (or the pseudogene TRBV3-2) and J usage is TRBJ1-2; 9 nucleotides agree with TRBD1. The CDR3 covers 15 residues. V trimming: 2 bases; J trimming: 2 bases; junction bases outside the gene matches: 3. Per the germline V gene, CDR1 is LGHDT and CDR2 is YNNKEL (reference sequence). CDR3 residues: CASSQWDRVNYGYTF. The CDR3, as DNA: TGTGCCAGCAGCCAATGGGACAGGGTGAACTATGGCTACACCTTC.

This chain connects TRBV2 to TRBJ2-5; 9 bases fit TRBD2. Germline V gene sequence: CDR1 SNHLY, CDR2 FYNNEI. V lost 4 bases, J lost 10 bases, and 4 bases stayed unmatched. The CDR3 has 12 residues. The CDR3 here is CASSAGLAFQYF. CDR3 nucleotides: TGTGCCAGCAGTGCGGGACTAGCCTTCCAGTACTTC.

The rearrangement joins TRBV5-1 to TRBJ1-1; 10 bases agree with TRBD1. The CDR3 extends over 16 amino acids. CDR1 and CDR2 from the germline V gene are SGHRS and YFSETQ. V shed 0 bases, J shed 4 bases, and the junction held 6 bases outside the gene matches. The chain's CDR3 is CASSLGRGQGSTEAFF. The DNA of the CDR3 is TGCGCCAGCAGCTTGGGCCGGGGACAGGGGAGCACTGAAGCTTTCTTT.

The genes are TRBV19 and TRBJ1-1; D ambiguous. Between the trimmed V and J ends, which lost 8 bases and 1 base, there was a span of 17 bases. The CDR3 sequence is 15 residues long. Germline CDR1 is LNHDA and CDR2 is SQIVND (reference sequence). Here the CDR3 reads CASSGVRATNTEAFF. CDR3 nucleotides: TGTGCCAGTTCCGGGGTGAGGGCGACGAACACTGAAGCTTTCTTT.

V gene TRBV4-3 combines with J gene TRBJ1-4; D is unresolved. Trimming took 3 bases from V and 1 from J, leaving 3 bases between them. The CDR3 runs to 13 residues. CDR1 and CDR2 (germline): LGHNA, YSLEER. The CDR3 nucleotides are TGCGCCAGCAGCCACCTAACTAATGAAAAACTGTTTTTT. Protein: CASSHLTNEKLFF.

This sequence joins TRBV6-5 and TRBJ1-5; D is possibly TRBD1 (5 bases). V lost 6 bases, J lost 2 bases, and 11 bases lay in between. In germline, CDR1 is MNHEY, CDR2 SVGAGI. The CDR3 runs 14 residues. The CDR3 is CASRPGTGNQPQHF. In nucleotides, the CDR3 is TGTGCCAGCAGGCCCGGGACTGGCAATCAGCCCCAGCATTTT.

The chain employs TRBV12-3 or TRBV12-4 and TRBJ1-5; D remains ambiguous. V was clipped by 8 bases and J by 5 bases, with 10 bases between them. The CDR3 spans 12 residues. As DNA, the CDR3 is TGTGCCAGCGGAGACCTCGATCAGCCCCAGCATTTT. Translated, it gives CASGDLDQPQHF.

The J gene is TRBJ1-1, the V gene TRBV6-5; 10 positions agree with TRBD1. The junction had 14 bases not matched to a gene; V was cut back by 9 bases and J by 10 bases. The CDR3 consists of 14 residues. Germline CDR1 is MNHEY and CDR2 is SVGAGI. CDR3 region: CASSWETGGARAFF. The CDR3, as DNA: TGTGCCAGTTCCTGGGAGACAGGGGGCGCCAGAGCTTTCTTT.